Sequencing of this T cell receptor beta chain was carried out in a study of cytomegalovirus exposure and HLA in healthy donors. On this clone itself: Its matching antigen is unknown.

Germline V lookup: CDR1 MNHEY, CDR2 SMNVEV (reference sequence). V trimming: 6 bases; J trimming: 6 bases; junction bases outside the gene matches: 9. This CDR3 is 15 amino acids long. Broader study findings: The classifier was said to identify cytomegalovirus status with high specificity and sensitivity.

Primers: 60 Vbeta forward and 13 Jbeta reverse. Clones were read by immunoSEQ multiplex PCR, and TCRdb kept only the in-frame ones, dropping some. The profile shows about 130,000 clones, 8% to 11% of them singletons. What was sequenced was PBMCs. The V gene is TRBV27, the J gene TRBJ2-3, with 10 positions matching TRBD1. This receptor was taken from a woman younger than 35 in good health and CMV-seropositive. CDR3 in DNA: TGTGCCAGCAGCCCCGACAGGGGGCAGGGGGATACGCAGTATTTT. It codes for CASSPDRGQGDTQYF.